This T cell receptor (beta chain) was documented in a study of blood T cell repertoires in COVID-19. The CDR3 is made up of 18 amino acids. CDR1 and CDR2 (germline): SEHNR, FQNEAQ (reference sequence). The V and J ends lost 2 bases and 9 bases, in that order; junction bases with no gene match: 16. TCRdb's table, derived via immunoSEQ multiplex PCR, lists solely in-frame clones and lacks some. Seen here are over 150,000 clones, 84% observed once, and the top ten hold 13% to 15%. The specimen sequenced was peripheral blood. The chain employs TRBV7-9 and TRBJ2-1; TRBD2 aligns across 10 bases. The TCR sequence derives from a man aged 18-30 years with active or convalescent COVID-19. The DNA for the CDR3 is TGTGCCAGCAGCTTACTGGCTAGCGGGAGACTGCCGGCGGGTGAGCAGTTCTTC. Its translation is CASSLLASGRLPAGEQFF.